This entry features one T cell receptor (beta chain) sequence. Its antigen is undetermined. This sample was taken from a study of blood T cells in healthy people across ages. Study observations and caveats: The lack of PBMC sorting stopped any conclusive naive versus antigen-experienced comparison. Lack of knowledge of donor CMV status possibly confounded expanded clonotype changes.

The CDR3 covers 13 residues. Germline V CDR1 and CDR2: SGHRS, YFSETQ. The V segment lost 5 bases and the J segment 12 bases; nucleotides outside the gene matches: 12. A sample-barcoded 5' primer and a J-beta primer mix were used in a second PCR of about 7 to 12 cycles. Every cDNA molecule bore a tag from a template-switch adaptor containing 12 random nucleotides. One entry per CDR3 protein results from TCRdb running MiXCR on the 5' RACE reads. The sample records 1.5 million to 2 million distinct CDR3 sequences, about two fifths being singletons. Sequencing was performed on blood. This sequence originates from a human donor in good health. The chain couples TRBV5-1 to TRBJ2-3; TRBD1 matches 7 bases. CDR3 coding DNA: TGCGCCAGCAGGCATACCTCCGACAGGGACCAGTATTTT. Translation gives CASRHTSDRDQYF.